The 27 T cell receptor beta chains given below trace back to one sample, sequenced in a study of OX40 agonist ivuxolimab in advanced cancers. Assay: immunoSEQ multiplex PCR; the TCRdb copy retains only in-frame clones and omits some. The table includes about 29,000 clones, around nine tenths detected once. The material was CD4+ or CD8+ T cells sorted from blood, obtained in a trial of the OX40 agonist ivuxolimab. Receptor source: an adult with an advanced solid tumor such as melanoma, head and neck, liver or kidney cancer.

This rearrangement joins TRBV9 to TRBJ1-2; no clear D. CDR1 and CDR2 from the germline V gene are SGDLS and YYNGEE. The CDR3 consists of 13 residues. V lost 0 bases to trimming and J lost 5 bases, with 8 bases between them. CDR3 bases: TGTGCCAGCAGCGTAGTGGGCGGGTATGGCTACACCTTC. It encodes CASSVVGGYGYTF.

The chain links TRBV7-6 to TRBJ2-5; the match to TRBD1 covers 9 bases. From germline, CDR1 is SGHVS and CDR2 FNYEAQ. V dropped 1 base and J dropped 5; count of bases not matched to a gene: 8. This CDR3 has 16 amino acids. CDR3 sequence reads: CASSLGFTGGRETQYF. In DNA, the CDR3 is TGTGCCAGCAGCTTAGGTTTTACAGGGGGCAGGGAGACCCAGTACTTC.

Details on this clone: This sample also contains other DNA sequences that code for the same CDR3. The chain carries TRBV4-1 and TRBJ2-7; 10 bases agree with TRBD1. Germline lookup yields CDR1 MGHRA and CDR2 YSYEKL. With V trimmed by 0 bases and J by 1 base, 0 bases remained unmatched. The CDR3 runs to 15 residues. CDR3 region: CASSQEGQGSYEQYF. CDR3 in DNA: TGCGCCAGCAGCCAAGAGGGACAGGGGTCCTACGAGCAGTACTTC.

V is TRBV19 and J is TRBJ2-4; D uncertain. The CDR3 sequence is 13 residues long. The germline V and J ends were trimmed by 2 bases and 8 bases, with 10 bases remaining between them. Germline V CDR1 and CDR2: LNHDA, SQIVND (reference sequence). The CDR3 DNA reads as TGTGCCAGTAGTATAATTAGTCCGGACATTCAGTACTTC. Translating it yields CASSIISPDIQYF.

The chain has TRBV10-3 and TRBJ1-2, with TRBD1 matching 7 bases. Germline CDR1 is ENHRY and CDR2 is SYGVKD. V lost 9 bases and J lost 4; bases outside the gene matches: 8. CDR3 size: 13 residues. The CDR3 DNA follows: TGTGCCATTAATTCAGGGGACAGCTATGGCTACACCTTC. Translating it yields CAINSGDSYGYTF.

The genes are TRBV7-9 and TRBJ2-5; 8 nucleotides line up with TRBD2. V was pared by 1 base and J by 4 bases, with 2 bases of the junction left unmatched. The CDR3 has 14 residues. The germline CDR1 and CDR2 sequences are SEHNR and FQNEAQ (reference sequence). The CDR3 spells CASSLVSGGETQYF. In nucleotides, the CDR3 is TGTGCCAGCAGCTTAGTGAGCGGGGGAGAGACCCAGTACTTC.

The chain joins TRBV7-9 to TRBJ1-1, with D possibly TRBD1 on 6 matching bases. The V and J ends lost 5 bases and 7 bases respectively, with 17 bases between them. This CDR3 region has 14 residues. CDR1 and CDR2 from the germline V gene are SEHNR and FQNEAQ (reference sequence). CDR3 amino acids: CASSKPDRFFEAFF. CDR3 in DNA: TGTGCCAGCAGCAAACCCGACAGGTTCTTTGAAGCTTTCTTT.

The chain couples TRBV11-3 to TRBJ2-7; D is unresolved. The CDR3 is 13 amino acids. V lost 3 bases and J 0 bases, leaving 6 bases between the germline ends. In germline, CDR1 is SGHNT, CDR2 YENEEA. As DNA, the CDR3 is TGTGCCAGCAGCTTGGGTAGCTCCTACGAGCAGTACTTC. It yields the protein CASSLGSSYEQYF.

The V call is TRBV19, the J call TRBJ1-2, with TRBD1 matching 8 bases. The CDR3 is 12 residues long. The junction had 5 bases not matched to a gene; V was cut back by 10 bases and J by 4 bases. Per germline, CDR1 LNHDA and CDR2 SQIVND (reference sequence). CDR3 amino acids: CATRQGTYGYTF. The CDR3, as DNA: TGTGCCACTAGACAGGGGACCTATGGCTACACCTTC.

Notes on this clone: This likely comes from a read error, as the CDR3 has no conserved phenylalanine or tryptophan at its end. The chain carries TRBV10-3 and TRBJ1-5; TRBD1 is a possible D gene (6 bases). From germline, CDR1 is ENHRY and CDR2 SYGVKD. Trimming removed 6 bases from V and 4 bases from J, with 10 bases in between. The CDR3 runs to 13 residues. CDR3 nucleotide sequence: TGTGCCATCAGCCGAGGGGGGAATCAGCCCCAGCATTCT. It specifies CAISRGGNQPQHS.

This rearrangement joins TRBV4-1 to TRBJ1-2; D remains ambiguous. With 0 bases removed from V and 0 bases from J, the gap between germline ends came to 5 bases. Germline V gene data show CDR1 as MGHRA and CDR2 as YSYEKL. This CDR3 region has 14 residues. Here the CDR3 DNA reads TGCGCCAGCAGCCAAGATGAAGCTAACTATGGCTACACCTTC. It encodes CASSQDEANYGYTF.

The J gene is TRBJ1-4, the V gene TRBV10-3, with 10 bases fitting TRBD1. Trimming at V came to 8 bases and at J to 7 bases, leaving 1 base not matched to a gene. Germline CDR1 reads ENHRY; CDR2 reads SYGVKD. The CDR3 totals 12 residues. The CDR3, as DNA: TGTGCCATCGGGGACAGGGGTGAAAAACTGTTTTTT. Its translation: CAIGDRGEKLFF.

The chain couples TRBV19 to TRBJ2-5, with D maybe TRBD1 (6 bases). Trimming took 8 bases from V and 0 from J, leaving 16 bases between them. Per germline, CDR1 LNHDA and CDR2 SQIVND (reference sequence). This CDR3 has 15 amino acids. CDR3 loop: CASSPRTAYQETQYF. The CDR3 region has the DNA TGTGCCAGTTCCCCCCGGACAGCGTACCAAGAGACCCAGTACTTC.

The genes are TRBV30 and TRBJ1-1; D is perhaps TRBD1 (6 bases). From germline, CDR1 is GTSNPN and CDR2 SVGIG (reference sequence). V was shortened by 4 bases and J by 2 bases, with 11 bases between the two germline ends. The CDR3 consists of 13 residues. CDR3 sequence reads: CAWTWTVNTEAFF. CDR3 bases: TGTGCCTGGACTTGGACAGTAAACACTGAAGCTTTCTTT.

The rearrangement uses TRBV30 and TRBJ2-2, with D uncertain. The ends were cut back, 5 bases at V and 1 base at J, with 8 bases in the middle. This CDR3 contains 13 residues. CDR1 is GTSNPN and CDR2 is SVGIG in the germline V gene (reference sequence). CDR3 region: CAWYSRNTGELFF. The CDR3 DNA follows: TGTGCCTGGTATAGCAGGAACACCGGGGAGCTGTTTTTT. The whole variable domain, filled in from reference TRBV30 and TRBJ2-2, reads SQTIHQWPATLVQPVGSPLSLECTVEGTSNPNLYWYRQAAGRGLQLLFYSVGIGQISSEVPQNLSASRPQDRQFILSSKKLLLSDSGFYLCAWYSRNTGELFFGEGSRLTVL.

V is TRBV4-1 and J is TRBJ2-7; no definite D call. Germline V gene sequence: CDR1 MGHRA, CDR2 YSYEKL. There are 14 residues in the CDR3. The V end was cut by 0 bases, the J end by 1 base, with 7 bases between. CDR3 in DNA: TGCGCCAGCAGCCAAGATACAGAATCCTACGAGCAGTACTTC. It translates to CASSQDTESYEQYF.

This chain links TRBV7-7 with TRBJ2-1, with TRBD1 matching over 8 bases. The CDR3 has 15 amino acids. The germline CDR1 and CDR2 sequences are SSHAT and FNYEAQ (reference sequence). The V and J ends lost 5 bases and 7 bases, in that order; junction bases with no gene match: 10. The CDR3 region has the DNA TGTGCCAGCAGCCCAGGGACCCGGACAGGGAATGAGCAGTTCTTC. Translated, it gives CASSPGTRTGNEQFF.

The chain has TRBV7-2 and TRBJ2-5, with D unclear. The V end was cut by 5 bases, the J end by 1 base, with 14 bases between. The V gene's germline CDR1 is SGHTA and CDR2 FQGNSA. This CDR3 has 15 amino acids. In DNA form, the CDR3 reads TGTGCCAGCAGCCCCGCGTCCTTTACCCAAGAGACCCAGTACTTC. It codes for CASSPASFTQETQYF.

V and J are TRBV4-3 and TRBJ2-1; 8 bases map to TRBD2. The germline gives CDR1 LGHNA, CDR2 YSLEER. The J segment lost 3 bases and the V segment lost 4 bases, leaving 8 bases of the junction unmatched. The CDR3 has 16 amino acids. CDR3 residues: CASSPRAGEGYNEQFF. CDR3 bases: TGCGCCAGCAGCCCCAGAGCGGGAGAGGGCTACAATGAGCAGTTCTTC.

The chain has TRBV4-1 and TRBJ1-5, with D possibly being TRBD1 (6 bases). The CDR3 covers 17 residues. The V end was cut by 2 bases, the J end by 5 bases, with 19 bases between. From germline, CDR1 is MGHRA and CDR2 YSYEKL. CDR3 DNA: TGCGCCAGCAGCCAAACTCAGGGGTACGGTCTCCATCAGCCCCAGCATTTT. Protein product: CASSQTQGYGLHQPQHF.

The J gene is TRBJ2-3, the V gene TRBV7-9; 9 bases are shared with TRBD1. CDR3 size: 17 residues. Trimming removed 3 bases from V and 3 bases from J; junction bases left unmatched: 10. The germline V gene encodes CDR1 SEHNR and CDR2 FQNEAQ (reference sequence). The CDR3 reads CASSFPAQGASTDTQYF. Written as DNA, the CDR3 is TGTGCCAGCAGCTTCCCCGCACAGGGGGCGAGTACAGATACGCAGTATTTT. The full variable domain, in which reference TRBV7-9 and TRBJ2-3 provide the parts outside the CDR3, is DTGVSQNPRHKITKRGQNVTFRCDPISEHNRLYWYRQTLGQGPEFLTYFQNEAQLEKSRLLSDRFSAERPKGSFSTLEIQRTEQGDSAMYLCASSFPAQGASTDTQYFGPGTRLTVL.

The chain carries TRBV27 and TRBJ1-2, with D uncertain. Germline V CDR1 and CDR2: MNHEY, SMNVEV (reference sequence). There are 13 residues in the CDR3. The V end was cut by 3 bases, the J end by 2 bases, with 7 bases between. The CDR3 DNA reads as TGTGCCAGCAGTTTCGGGCAGAACTATGGCTACACCTTC. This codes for CASSFGQNYGYTF.

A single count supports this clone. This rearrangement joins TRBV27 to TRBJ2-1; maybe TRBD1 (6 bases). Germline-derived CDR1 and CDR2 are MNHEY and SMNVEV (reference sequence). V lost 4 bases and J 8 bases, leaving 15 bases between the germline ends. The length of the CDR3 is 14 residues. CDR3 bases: TGTGCCAGCAGTTATAATAGCGAGGGGGATGAGCAGTTCTTC. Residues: CASSYNSEGDEQFF.

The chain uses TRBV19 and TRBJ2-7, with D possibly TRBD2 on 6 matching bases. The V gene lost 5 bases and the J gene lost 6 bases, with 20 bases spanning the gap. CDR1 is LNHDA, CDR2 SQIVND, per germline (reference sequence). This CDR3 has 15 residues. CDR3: CASSPQGLLLSEQYF. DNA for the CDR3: TGTGCCAGTAGTCCCCAGGGACTCCTACTTTCCGAGCAGTACTTC.

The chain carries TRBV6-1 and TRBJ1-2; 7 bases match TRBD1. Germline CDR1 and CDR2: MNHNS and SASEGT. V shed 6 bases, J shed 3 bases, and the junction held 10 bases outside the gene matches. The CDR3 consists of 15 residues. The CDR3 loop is CASSPRGMGYYGYTF. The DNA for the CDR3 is TGTGCCAGCAGCCCCAGGGGGATGGGGTACTATGGCTACACCTTC.

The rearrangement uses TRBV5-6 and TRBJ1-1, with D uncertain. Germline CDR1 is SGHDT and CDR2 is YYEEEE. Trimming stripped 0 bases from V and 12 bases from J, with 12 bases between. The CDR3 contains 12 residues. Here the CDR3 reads CASSLGSLSTFF. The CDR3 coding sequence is TGTGCCAGCAGCTTGGGCAGTCTCAGCACTTTCTTT.

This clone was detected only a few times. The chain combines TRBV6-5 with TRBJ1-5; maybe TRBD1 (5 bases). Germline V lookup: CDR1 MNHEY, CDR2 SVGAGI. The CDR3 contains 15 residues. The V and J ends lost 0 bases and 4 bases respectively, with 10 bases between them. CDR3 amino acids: CASSYSGGFNQPQHF. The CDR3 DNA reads TGTGCCAGCAGTTACTCGGGGGGGTTTAATCAGCCCCAGCATTTT.